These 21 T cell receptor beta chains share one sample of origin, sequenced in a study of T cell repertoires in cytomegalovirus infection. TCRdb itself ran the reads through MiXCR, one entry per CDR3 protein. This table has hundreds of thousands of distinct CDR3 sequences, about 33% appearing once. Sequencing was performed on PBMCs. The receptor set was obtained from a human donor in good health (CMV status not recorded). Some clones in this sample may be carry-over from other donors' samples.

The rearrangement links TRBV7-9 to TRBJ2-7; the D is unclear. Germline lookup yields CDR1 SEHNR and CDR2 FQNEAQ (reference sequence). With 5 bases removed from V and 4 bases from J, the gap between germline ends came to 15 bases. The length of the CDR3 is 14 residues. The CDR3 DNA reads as TGTGCCAGCAGCCTAGACCAAGTGGCGTACGAGCAGTACTTC. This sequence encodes CASSLDQVAYEQYF.

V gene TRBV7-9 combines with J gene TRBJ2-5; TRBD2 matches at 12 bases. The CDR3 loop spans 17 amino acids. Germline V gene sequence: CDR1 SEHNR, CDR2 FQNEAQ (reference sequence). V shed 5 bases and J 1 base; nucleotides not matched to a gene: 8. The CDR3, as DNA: TGTGCCAGCAGCGCAGAAAGACTAGCGGGGGCCCAAGAGACCCAGTACTTC. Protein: CASSAERLAGAQETQYF.

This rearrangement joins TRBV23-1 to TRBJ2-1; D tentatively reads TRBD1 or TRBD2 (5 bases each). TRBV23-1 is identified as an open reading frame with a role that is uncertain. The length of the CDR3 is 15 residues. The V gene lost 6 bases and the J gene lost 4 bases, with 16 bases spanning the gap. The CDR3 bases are TGCGCCAGCAGGAAGGGGCCGGGGCAATACAATGAGCAGTTCTTC. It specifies CASRKGPGQYNEQFF.

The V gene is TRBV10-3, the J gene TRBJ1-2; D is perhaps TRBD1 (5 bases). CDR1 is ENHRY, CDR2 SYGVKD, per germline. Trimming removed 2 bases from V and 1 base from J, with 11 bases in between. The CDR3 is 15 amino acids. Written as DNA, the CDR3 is TGTGCCATCAGTGAGGACGGGGCATTTAACTATGGCTACACCTTC. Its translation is CAISEDGAFNYGYTF.

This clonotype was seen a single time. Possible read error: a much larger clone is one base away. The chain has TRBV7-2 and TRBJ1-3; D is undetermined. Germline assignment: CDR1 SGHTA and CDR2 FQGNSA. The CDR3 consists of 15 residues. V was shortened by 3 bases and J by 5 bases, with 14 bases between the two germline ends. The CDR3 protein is CASSFESGSRNTIYF. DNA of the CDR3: TGTGCCAGCAGCTTTGAGAGCGGGTCGCGAAACACCATATATTTT.

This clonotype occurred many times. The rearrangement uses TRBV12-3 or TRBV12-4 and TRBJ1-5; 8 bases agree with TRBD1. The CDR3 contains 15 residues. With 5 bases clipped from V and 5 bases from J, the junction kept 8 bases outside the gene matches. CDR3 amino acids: CASSPADRDDQPQHF. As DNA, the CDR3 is TGTGCCAGCAGTCCGGCGGACAGGGATGATCAGCCCCAGCATTTT.

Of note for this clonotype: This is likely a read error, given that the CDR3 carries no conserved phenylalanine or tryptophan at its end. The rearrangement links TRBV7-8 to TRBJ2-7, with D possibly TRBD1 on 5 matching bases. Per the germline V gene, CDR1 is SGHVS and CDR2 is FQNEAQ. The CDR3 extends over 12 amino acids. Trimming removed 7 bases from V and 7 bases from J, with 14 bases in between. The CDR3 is CASTGTWTEQYL. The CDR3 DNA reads TGTGCCAGCACTGGAACGTGGACAGAGCAGTACTTA.

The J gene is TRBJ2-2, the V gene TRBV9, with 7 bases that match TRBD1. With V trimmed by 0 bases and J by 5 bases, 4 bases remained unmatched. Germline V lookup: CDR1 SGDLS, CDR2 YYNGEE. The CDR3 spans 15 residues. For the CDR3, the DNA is TGTGCCAGCAGCGTAGGCAGGGGGAGTACCGGGGAGCTGTTTTTT. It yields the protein CASSVGRGSTGELFF.

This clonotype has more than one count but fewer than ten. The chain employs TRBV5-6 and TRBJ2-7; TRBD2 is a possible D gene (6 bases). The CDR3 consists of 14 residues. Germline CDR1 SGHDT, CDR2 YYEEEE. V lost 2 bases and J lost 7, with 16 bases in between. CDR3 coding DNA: TGTGCCAGCAGCTTTAGATCGGCCGGGAGAGAGCAGTACTTC. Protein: CASSFRSAGREQYF.

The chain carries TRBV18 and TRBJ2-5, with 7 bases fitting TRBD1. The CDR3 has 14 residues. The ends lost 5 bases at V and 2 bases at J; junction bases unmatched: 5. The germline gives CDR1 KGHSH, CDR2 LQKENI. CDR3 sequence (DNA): TGTGCCAGCTCAACCCCGGGACAGCAAGAGACCCAGTACTTC. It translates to CASSTPGQQETQYF.

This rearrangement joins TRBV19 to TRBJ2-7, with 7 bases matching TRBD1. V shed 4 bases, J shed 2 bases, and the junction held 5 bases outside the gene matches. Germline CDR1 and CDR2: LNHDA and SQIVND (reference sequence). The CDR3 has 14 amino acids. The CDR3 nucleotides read TGTGCCAGTAGTAGACAGGGAAGGACCTACGAGCAGTACTTC. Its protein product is CASSRQGRTYEQYF.

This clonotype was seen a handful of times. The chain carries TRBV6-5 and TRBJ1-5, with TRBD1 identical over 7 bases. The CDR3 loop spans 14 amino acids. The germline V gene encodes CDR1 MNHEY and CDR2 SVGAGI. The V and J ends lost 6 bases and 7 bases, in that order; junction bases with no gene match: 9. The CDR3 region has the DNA TGTGCCAGCAGACCTAGACAGGGTCGCCAGCCCCAGCATTTT. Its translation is CASRPRQGRQPQHF.

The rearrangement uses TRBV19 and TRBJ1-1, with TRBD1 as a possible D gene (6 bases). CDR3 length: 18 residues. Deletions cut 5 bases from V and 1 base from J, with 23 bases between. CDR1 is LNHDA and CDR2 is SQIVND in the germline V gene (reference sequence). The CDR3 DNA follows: TGTGCCAGTAGTCGTAGGACAGTCCCAGCATGGGGGAACACTGAAGCTTTCTTT. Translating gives CASSRRTVPAWGNTEAFF.

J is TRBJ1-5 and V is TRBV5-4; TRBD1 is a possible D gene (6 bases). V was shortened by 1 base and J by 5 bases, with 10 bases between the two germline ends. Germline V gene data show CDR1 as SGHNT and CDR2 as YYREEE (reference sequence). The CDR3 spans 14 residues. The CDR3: CASSLLGADQPQHF. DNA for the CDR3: TGTGCCAGCAGCTTGTTGGGGGCTGATCAGCCCCAGCATTTT.

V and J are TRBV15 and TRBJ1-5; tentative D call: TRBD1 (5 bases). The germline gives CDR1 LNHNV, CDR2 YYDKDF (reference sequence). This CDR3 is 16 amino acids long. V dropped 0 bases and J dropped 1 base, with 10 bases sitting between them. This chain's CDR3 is CATSRDKGVSNQPQHF. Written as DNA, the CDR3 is TGTGCCACCAGCAGAGATAAAGGGGTGAGCAATCAGCCCCAGCATTTT.

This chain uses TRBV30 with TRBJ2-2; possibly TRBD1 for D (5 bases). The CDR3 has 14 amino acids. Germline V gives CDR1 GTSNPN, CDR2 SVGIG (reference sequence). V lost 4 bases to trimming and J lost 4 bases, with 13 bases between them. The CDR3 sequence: CAWMAVGRTGELFF. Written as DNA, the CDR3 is TGTGCCTGGATGGCGGTGGGGCGCACCGGGGAGCTGTTTTTT.

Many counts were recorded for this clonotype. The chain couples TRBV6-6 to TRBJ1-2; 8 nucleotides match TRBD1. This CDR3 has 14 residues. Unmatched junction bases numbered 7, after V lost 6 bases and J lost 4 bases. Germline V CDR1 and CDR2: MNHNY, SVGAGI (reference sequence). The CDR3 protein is CASSIGQGGYGYTF. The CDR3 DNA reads TGTGCCAGCAGCATTGGACAGGGCGGCTATGGCTACACCTTC.

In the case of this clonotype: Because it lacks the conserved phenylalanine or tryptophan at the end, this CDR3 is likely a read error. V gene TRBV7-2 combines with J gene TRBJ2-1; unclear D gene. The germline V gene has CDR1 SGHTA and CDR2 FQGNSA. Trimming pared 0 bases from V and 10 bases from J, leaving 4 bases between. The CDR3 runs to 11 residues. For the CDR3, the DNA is TGTGCCAGCAGCTTAGCCAGGGAGCAGTTCTTA. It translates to CASSLAREQFL.

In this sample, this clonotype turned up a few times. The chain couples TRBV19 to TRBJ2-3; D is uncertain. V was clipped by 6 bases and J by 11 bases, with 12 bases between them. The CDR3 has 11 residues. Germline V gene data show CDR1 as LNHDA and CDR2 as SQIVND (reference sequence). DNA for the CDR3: TGTGCCAGTAGATTGGGCGGATTGCAGTATTTT. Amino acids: CASRLGGLQYF.

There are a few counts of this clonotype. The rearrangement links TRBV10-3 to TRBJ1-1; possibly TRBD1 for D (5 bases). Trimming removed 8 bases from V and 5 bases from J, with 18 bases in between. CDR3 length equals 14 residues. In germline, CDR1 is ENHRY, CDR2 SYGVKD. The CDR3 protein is CAIVVGGRLTEAFF. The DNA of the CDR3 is TGTGCCATCGTGGTGGGGGGGAGGTTAACTGAAGCTTTCTTT.

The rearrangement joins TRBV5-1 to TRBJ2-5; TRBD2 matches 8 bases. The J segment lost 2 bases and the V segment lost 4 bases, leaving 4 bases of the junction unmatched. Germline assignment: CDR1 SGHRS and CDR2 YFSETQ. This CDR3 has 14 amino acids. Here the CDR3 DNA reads TGCGCCAGCAGCAACGGGGGGGCACAAGAGACCCAGTACTTC. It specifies CASSNGGAQETQYF.